Included here is one TCR beta chain sequence, with context. The sample is drawn from a study of blood T cell repertoires in COVID-19. Study background: Samples of COVID-19 (acute and convalescent) were obtained from the United States, Italy and Spain.

CDR1 is PRHDT and CDR2 is FYEKMQ in the germline V gene (reference sequence). V shed 4 bases and J 4 bases; nucleotides not matched to a gene: 4. The CDR3 totals 15 residues. The data were produced by immunoSEQ multiplex PCR, yet TCRdb's version contains in-frame clones alone and is incomplete. The sample holds approximately 52,000 clones, 80% to 90% seen once. The sequencing input was peripheral blood. The source of this sequence is a man aged 60 to 75 with acute or convalescent COVID-19. The chain links TRBV13 to TRBJ1-3; 10 positions match TRBD1. The CDR3 sequence is CASSYGTGVGNTIYF. The CDR3 DNA follows: TGTGCCAGCAGCTACGGGACAGGGGTAGGAAACACCATATATTTT. Variable domain in full (rest from reference TRBV13 and TRBJ1-3): AAGVIQSPRHLIKEKRETATLKCYPIPRHDTVYWYQQGPGQDPQFLISFYEKMQSDKGSIPDRFSAQQFSDYHSELNMSSLELGDSALYFCASSYGTGVGNTIYFGEGSWLTVV.